This TCR beta chain was identified during a study of tumor T cells in aggressive B-cell lymphoma. V dropped 11 bases and J dropped 4; count of bases not matched to a gene: 11. Germline CDR1 and CDR2: LGHNT and FRNRAP. The CDR3 is 14 residues long. The protocol was immunoSEQ multiplex PCR, while the TCRdb copy is restricted to in-frame clones and leaves out a portion. The profile covers roughly 2,000 clones, with about 91% appearing a single time and 9.6% taken by the ten largest. The source material was tumor tissue. The TCR comes from an adult with diffuse large B cell lymphoma. This rearrangement joins TRBV12-5 to TRBJ2-1; 7 bases fit TRBD1. The CDR3 bases are TGTGCTTCGCTGACGGACAGGTTATACAATGAGCAGTTCTTC. This translates into CASLTDRLYNEQFF.